This T cell receptor (beta chain) was observed in a study of tumor and adjacent non-tumor tissue in lung cancer. Background on the study: The cohort had about a dozen adenocarcinoma, a couple of squamous cell and 1 small cell patients. Some 3.9 million productive TCRbeta reads were obtained per sample on average.

V was cut by 3 bases and J by 4 bases, with 10 bases left in between. The CDR3 consists of 14 residues. Germline-derived CDR1 and CDR2 are SGHRS and YFSETQ. Three rounds of nested PCR, following a modified ARM-PCR protocol, produced the TCRbeta library. TCRdb redid the calling of the multiplex PCR reads with MiXCR, one entry per CDR3 protein. The profile shows 50,000 or so distinct CDR3 sequences, 74% of them singletons. Study conclusions and caveats: Tumor tissue had significantly higher TCR diversity than normal lung.

In its sample, this clonotype was seen once. Its antigen is currently unknown. This sample's RNA came from whole unsorted tissue. This non-tumor lung sample came from over 3 cm beyond the tumor edge. Between August and November 2014, newly diagnosed, chemotherapy-naive lung cancer patients underwent thoracic surgery in China. Sequenced material: distant non-tumor lung tissue. The TCR comes from an older woman with non-small cell lung cancer. The V gene is TRBV5-1, the J gene TRBJ2-2, with a tentative D call TRBD1 (6 bases). This chain's CDR3 is CASSSQGTTGELFF. The CDR3 nucleotides read TGCGCCAGCAGCTCTCAGGGGACCACCGGGGAGCTGTTTTTT.